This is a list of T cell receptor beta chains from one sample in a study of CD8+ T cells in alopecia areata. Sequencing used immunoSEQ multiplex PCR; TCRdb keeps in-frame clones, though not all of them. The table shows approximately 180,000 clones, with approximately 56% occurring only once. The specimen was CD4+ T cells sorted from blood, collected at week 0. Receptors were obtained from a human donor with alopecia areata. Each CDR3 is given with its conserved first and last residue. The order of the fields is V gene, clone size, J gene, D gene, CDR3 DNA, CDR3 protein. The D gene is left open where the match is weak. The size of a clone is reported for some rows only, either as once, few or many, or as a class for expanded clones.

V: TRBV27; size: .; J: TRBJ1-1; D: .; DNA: TGTGCCAGCAGTTTACAGGGGCGTACTGAAGCTTTCTTT; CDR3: CASSLQGRTEAFF
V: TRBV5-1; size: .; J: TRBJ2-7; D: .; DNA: TGCGCCAGCAGCACGCAAGGGCCTCCATCCTACGAGCAGTACTTC; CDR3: CASSTQGPPSYEQYF
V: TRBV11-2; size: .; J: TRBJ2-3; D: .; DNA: TGTGCCAGCAGCTTCGGAATGGCGGGGCGTATCACAGATACGCAGTATTTT; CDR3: CASSFGMAGRITDTQYF
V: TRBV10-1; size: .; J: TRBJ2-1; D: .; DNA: TGCGCCAGCAGTGAGCCGGAAAGATACAATGAGCAGTTCTTC; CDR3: CASSEPERYNEQFF
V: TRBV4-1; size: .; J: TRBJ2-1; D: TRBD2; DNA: TGCGCCAGCAGTTCTAGCGGGCTCCTTGGGAATGAGCAGTTCTTC; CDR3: CASSSSGLLGNEQFF
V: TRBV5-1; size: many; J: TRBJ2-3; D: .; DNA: TGCGCCAGCAGGAGGAGGGCTAGCACAGATACGCAGTATTTT; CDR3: CASRRRASTDTQYF
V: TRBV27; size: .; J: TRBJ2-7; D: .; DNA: TGTGCCAGCAAAATACAGGGATCCTACGAGCAGTACTTC; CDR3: CASKIQGSYEQYF
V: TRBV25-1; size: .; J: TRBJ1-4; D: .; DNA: TGTGCCAGCAGTGAACCGGGGGCTAATGAAAAACTGTTTTTT; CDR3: CASSEPGANEKLFF
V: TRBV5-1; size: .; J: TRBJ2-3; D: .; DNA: TGCGCCAGCAGCGTCCCGGGGGACGATACGCAGTATTTT; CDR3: CASSVPGDDTQYF
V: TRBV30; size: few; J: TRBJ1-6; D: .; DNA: TGTGCCTGGAGTACCTACGGGAGCCTTAATTCACCCCTCCACTTT; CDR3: CAWSTYGSLNSPLHF
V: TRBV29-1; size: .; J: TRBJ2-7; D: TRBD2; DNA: TGCAGCGTTAGGTCGAGCGGGGGGGCGTACGAGCAGTACTTC; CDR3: CSVRSSGGAYEQYF
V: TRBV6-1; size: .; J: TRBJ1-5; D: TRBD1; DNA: TGTGCCAGCAGGGGAAACAGGGGTTTGCGGCAGCCCCAGCATTTT; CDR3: CASRGNRGLRQPQHF
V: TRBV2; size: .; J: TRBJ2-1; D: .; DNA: TGTGCCAGCGAGATGTCGAATGAGCAGTTCTTC; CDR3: CASEMSNEQFF
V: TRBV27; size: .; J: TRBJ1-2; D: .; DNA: TGTGCCAGCAGTTTAAGTCGGGGGGCTGACTATGGCTACACCTTC; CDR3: CASSLSRGADYGYTF
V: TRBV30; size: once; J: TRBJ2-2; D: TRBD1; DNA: TGTGCCTGGGGACAGGGGGTGAACACCGGGGAGCTGTTTTTT; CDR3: CAWGQGVNTGELFF